These 17 T cell receptor beta chains were all obtained from the same sample, sequenced in a study of blood T cell repertoires in COVID-19. Profiling relied on immunoSEQ multiplex PCR, and the TCRdb table lists in-frame clones only, not all of them. The sample consists of approximately 110,000 clones, roughly nine tenths of them appearing once. Input material: peripheral blood. The receptor source for this set is a woman older than 75 with acute or convalescent COVID-19.

This sequence joins TRBV6-5 and TRBJ2-5; no clear D gene. Germline loops: CDR1 MNHEY, CDR2 SVGAGI. The CDR3 is 12 residues long. V shed 2 bases and J shed 4 bases, with 5 bases lying between them. CDR3 DNA: TGTGCCAGCAGTTACCCCGGAGAGACCCAGTACTTC. Protein: CASSYPGETQYF.

The J gene is TRBJ2-1, the V gene TRBV18; 8 positions agree with TRBD2. CDR1 and CDR2 (germline): KGHSH, LQKENI. The ends lost 3 bases at V and 10 bases at J; junction bases unmatched: 8. The CDR3 spans 14 residues. In nucleotides, the CDR3 is TGTGCCAGCTCACCGTCGGGGGGGGGCATGGAGCAGTTCTTC. Amino acids: CASSPSGGGMEQFF.

The chain combines TRBV14 with TRBJ1-1; tentative D call: TRBD1 (5 bases). The CDR3 length is 13 residues. Germline V CDR1 and CDR2: SGHDN, FVKESK. Trimming took 5 bases from V and 5 from J, leaving 12 bases between them. The CDR3 sequence is CASSIQVMTEAFF. CDR3 coding DNA: TGTGCCAGCAGCATACAGGTGATGACTGAAGCTTTCTTT.

The chain carries TRBV19 and TRBJ2-5, with 8 bases identical to TRBD2. Germline CDR1 is LNHDA and CDR2 is SQIVND (reference sequence). The junction had 3 bases not matched to a gene; V was cut back by 1 base and J by 5 bases. This CDR3 is built from 14 residues. The CDR3 nucleotides read TGTGCCAGTAGTATAGGAGAGCGGGGGGAGACCCAGTACTTC. This sequence encodes CASSIGERGETQYF.

This clone was detected once. This chain uses TRBV28 with TRBJ1-3; weak D call: TRBD1 (5 bases). The CDR3 runs to 17 residues. V was cut by 3 bases and J by 0 bases, with 15 bases left in between. The V gene's germline CDR1 is MDHEN and CDR2 SYDVKM. CDR3 region: CASSFSGRTNSGNTIYF. The CDR3, as DNA: TGTGCCAGCAGTTTCTCGGGACGGACTAACTCTGGAAACACCATATATTTT.

The V gene is TRBV5-1, the J gene TRBJ1-6, with 10 bases matching TRBD1. CDR1 is SGHRS, CDR2 YFSETQ, per germline. The V gene end was trimmed by 5 bases and the J gene end by 10 bases; junction bases not matched to a gene: 6. The length of the CDR3 is 14 residues. The CDR3: CASRGTGVRSPLHF. DNA for the CDR3: TGCGCCAGCAGAGGGACAGGGGTGCGGTCACCCCTCCACTTT.

V and J are TRBV2 and TRBJ1-2; D remains ambiguous. This CDR3 is built from 13 residues. V lost 3 bases and J 1 base, leaving 6 bases between the germline ends. Germline V gene lookup returns CDR1 SNHLY and CDR2 FYNNEI. This chain's CDR3 is CASSERGNYGYTF. Written as DNA, the CDR3 is TGTGCCAGCAGTGAGCGGGGTAACTATGGCTACACCTTC.

This chain uses TRBV11-2 with TRBJ1-4, with 8 bases lining up with TRBD1. V gave up 2 bases and J gave up 8 bases; unmatched junction bases: 7. This CDR3 is built from 15 residues. The germline V gene has CDR1 SGHAT and CDR2 FQNNGV. CDR3 sequence: CASSLQGAREEKLFF. In nucleotides, the CDR3 is TGTGCCAGCAGCTTACAGGGGGCGAGGGAGGAAAAACTGTTTTTT.

The table lists this clone with a count of one. The rearrangement links TRBV18 to TRBJ2-3, with 7 bases that match TRBD1. Germline loops: CDR1 KGHSH, CDR2 LQKENI. The CDR3 covers 15 residues. The junction had 6 bases not matched to a gene; V was cut back by 4 bases and J by 2 bases. CDR3 DNA sequence: TGTGCCAGCTCACTAGGGACAGTTTCCACAGATACGCAGTATTTT. Protein product: CASSLGTVSTDTQYF.

On this clone itself: Its ends do not fully match the called genes, so a read error is possible. The genes are TRBV27 and TRBJ1-2; tentatively, D is TRBD1 (6 bases). The germline gives CDR1 MNHEY, CDR2 SMNVEV (reference sequence). The CDR3 length is 15 residues. The CDR3 DNA reads as TGTGCCAGCACCATGACAGGTGGTACTGGCTATCGCTACACCTTC. This sequence encodes CASTMTGGTGYRYTF.

V usage is TRBV28 and J usage is TRBJ1-5, with a possible D match to TRBD1 (6 bases). Trimming cost V 6 bases and J 6 bases, with 12 bases left between them. CDR1 is MDHEN and CDR2 is SYDVKM in the germline V gene. CDR3 length: 13 amino acids. CDR3 protein: CASRTGSFQPQHF. The CDR3 DNA reads as TGTGCCAGCAGGACAGGTTCGTTTCAGCCCCAGCATTTT.

The CDR3 loop reads CASSSSIPGAGAYGYTF. In nucleotides, the CDR3 is TGTGCCAGCAGCAGCTCAATACCGGGGGCGGGGGCCTATGGCTACACCTTC. This chain uses TRBV7-9 with TRBJ1-2; D may be TRBD1 (6 bases). V was clipped by 5 bases and J by 4 bases, with 23 bases between them. The CDR3 covers 17 residues. CDR1 is SEHNR and CDR2 is FQNEAQ in the germline V gene (reference sequence).

The rearrangement links TRBV7-2 to TRBJ1-5; TRBD1 aligns across 9 bases. Germline trimming cut 1 base from V and 5 bases from J; bases unmatched to any gene: 3. The CDR3 extends over 15 amino acids. Germline V gene lookup returns CDR1 SGHTA and CDR2 FQGNSA. CDR3: CASSLVTGGDQPQHF. CDR3 coding DNA: TGTGCCAGCAGCTTAGTTACAGGGGGCGATCAGCCCCAGCATTTT.

V usage is TRBV10-3 and J usage is TRBJ1-3; 8 bases are a match to TRBD1. V lost 9 bases, J lost 1 base, and 8 bases stayed unmatched. Per germline, CDR1 ENHRY and CDR2 SYGVKD. The CDR3 totals 15 residues. The CDR3 nucleotides read TGTGCCATATCTCGGACAGGGACTTCTGGAAACACCATATATTTT. Residues: CAISRTGTSGNTIYF.

V and J are TRBV6-2 or TRBV6-3 and TRBJ2-3, with 10 bases aligning to TRBD1. With V trimmed by 5 bases and J by 7 bases, 9 bases remained unmatched. Germline-derived CDR1 and CDR2 are MNHEY and SVGEGT. CDR3 length: 15 residues. The chain's CDR3 is CASSDPGQGLYTQYF. Written as DNA, the CDR3 is TGTGCCAGCAGTGACCCGGGACAGGGGTTGTATACGCAGTATTTT.

A note on this clone: Other nucleotide sequences in the sample specify the same CDR3. The rearrangement uses TRBV19 and TRBJ2-1; 11 bases match TRBD2. V lost 4 bases, J lost 2 bases, and 1 base stayed unmatched. The CDR3 is 15 amino acids. Germline assignment: CDR1 LNHDA and CDR2 SQIVND (reference sequence). CDR3 in DNA: TGTGCCAGTAGTACACTAGCGGGGGCCTACAATGAGCAGTTCTTC. Residues: CASSTLAGAYNEQFF.

The chain links TRBV16 to TRBJ2-3, with 7 nucleotides matching TRBD1. Per germline, CDR1 KGHSY and CDR2 FQNENV. J gave up 0 bases and V 3 bases, and 3 bases lay outside the gene matches. CDR3 length: 15 residues. The CDR3: CASSHYRGSTDTQYF. CDR3 in DNA: TGTGCCAGCAGCCATTACAGGGGTAGCACAGATACGCAGTATTTT.